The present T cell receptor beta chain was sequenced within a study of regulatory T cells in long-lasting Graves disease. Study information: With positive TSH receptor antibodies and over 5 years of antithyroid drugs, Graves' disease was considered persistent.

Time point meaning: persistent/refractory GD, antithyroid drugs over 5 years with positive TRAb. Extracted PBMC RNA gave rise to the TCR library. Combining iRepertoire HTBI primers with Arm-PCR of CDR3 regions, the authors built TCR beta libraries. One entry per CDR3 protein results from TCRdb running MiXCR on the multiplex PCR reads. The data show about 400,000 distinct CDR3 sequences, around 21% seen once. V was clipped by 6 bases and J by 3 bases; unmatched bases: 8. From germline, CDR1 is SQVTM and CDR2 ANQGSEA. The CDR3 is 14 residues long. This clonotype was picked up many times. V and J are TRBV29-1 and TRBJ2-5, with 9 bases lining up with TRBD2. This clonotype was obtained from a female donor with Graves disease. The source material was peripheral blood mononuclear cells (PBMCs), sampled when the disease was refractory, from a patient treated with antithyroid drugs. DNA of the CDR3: TGCAGCGTAAAGGTAGCGGGAGACAAAGAGACCCAGTACTTC. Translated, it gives CSVKVAGDKETQYF.